The sequence of this T cell receptor (beta chain) was determined in a study of T cells in Graves' hyperthyroidism and ophthalmopathy. Study-wide context: The authors collected peripheral blood at initial diagnosis, before any treatment. General study findings and limits: Researchers found most expanded thyroid clonotypes above 0.001 in blood as well.

Germline V gene lookup returns CDR1 SGHDN and CDR2 FVKESK. The CDR3 runs to 17 residues. J was trimmed by 0 bases and V by 1 base; bases with no gene match: 9. The blood sample predates any ophthalmopathy symptoms, coming from first hyperthyroidism diagnosis. PBMCs were collected from an approximately 9.5 ml volume of fresh peripheral blood. By sample fraction, this clonotype is medium-sized. Its cognate antigen is unknown. TCR beta CDR3 regions were amplified from RNA transcripts. HTBI primers were the set used in a first-round RT-PCR of the TCR CDR3. TCRdb called the multiplex PCR reads again in MiXCR, with one record for every CDR3 protein. The sample includes about 360,000 distinct CDR3 sequences, approximately 13% seen only once; the top ten take about a fifth.

The sample comprised blood. V and J are TRBV14 and TRBJ2-7; 7 bases match TRBD2. The TCR originated in a young man with Graves' hyperthyroidism that later progressed to Graves' ophthalmopathy. The CDR3, as DNA: TGTGCCAGCAGCCAAGGGTGGGGGGGTCCTAGCTCCTACGAGCAGTACTTC. Protein: CASSQGWGGPSSYEQYF.